This T cell receptor (beta chain) was observed in a study of CD8 T cells in ankylosing spondylitis. Study conclusions and caveats: Researchers report that disease-linked clones proved CD8+ and relatively rare in peripheral blood. In ankylosing spondylitis patients, matched synovial fluid reportedly showed significant enrichment of disease-linked clones.

This clonotype was observed many times. Its specificity is unknown. The junction had 12 bases not matched to a gene; V was cut back by 1 base and J by 3 bases. The V gene's germline CDR1 is DFQATT and CDR2 SNEGSKA (reference sequence). CDR3 size: 16 residues. By quantitative 5'-RACE with molecular barcodes, the TCR beta libraries were made. TCRdb reprocessed the 5' RACE reads via MiXCR and lists one record per CDR3 protein. The profile shows about 160,000 distinct CDR3 sequences, around 18% of them singletons. The gene calls are TRBV20-1 and TRBJ2-7, with 7 bases matching TRBD2. This receptor was identified in a male donor with ankylosing spondylitis or in good health (not recorded which). Sequencing input: blood, either unsorted or a sorted T cell fraction (not recorded which). The CDR3 DNA reads as TGCAGTGCTAGAGGTTCGGGCGGGAGCCTCTACTACGAGCAGTACTTC. Protein sequence: CSARGSGGSLYYEQYF.